The 23 T cell receptor beta chains below come from one sample, sequenced in a study of T cells in Graves' hyperthyroidism and ophthalmopathy. TCR beta CDR3 sequences were amplified from RNA transcripts. Carried out on the TCR CDR3, a first-round RT-PCR used the HTBI primer set. TCRdb reprocessed the multiplex PCR reads with MiXCR, giving one entry per CDR3 protein. The sample has fewer than 900,000 distinct CDR3 sequences, approximately 19% seen once; the top ten hold over 15%. The source material was blood. These receptors were collected from a woman between 50 and 59 years old with Graves' hyperthyroidism that later progressed to Graves' ophthalmopathy.

This clonotype has a handful of counts. The V call is TRBV10-3, the J call TRBJ2-3; D gene ambiguous. The germline V gene encodes CDR1 ENHRY and CDR2 SYGVKD. The CDR3 loop spans 15 amino acids. The V end was cut by 10 bases, the J end by 0 bases, with 17 bases between. CDR3 DNA: TGTGCCACCTATGTAACAGACGATAGCACAGATACGCAGTATTTT. Translating gives CATYVTDDSTDTQYF.

This clonotype was seen a few times. V gene TRBV7-6 combines with J gene TRBJ2-1; the match to TRBD2 covers 11 bases. Germline CDR1 is SGHVS and CDR2 is FNYEAQ. Unmatched junction bases numbered 8, after V lost 5 bases and J lost 2 bases. The CDR3 length is 17 residues. The CDR3: CASSTGTSGAAYNEQFF. For the CDR3, the DNA is TGTGCCAGCAGCACCGGGACTAGCGGTGCCGCCTACAATGAGCAGTTCTTC. Combining the CDR3 with reference TRBV7-6 and TRBJ2-1 gives the whole variable domain GAGVSQSPRYKVTKRGQDVALRCDPISGHVSLYWYRQALGQGPEFLTYFNYEAQQDKSGLPNDRFSAERPEGSISTLTIQRTEQRDSAMYRCASSTGTSGAAYNEQFFGPGTRLTVL.

This chain joins TRBV7-2 and TRBJ2-7; 9 bases line up with TRBD2. With V trimmed by 5 bases and J by 2 bases, 7 bases remained unmatched. Germline-derived CDR1 and CDR2 are SGHTA and FQGNSA. The CDR3 totals 15 residues. CDR3 nucleotides: TGTGCCAGCAGCGTTGAGGCGGGAGGGCCCTACGAGCAGTACTTC. Translation: CASSVEAGGPYEQYF.

This clonotype was detected many times. The gene calls are TRBV3-1 and TRBJ2-1; TRBD2 aligns across 12 bases. V dropped 6 bases and J dropped 7; count of bases not matched to a gene: 7. From germline, CDR1 is LGHDT and CDR2 YNNKEL (reference sequence). The CDR3 runs 15 residues. The CDR3 here is CASRASGGARNEQFF. CDR3 sequence (DNA): TGTGCCAGCAGGGCTAGCGGGGGGGCCAGGAATGAGCAGTTCTTC.

This clonotype was recorded at least ten times. J is TRBJ1-1 and V is TRBV10-2; D gene unclear. The germline V gene encodes CDR1 WSHSY and CDR2 SAAADI. The V end was cut by 6 bases, the J end by 5 bases, with 10 bases between. This CDR3 comprises 12 residues. DNA of the CDR3: TGCGCCAGCAGGGACGGGGAGACTGAAGCTTTCTTT. Protein sequence: CASRDGETEAFF.

The chain employs TRBV9 and TRBJ2-7; 8 bases are shared with TRBD2. Trimming removed 1 base from V and 5 bases from J; junction bases left unmatched: 5. Looked up from germline, CDR1 is SGDLS and CDR2 is YYNGEE. This CDR3 has 14 residues. The CDR3 DNA is TGTGCCAGCAGCGTATCCGCGGGGGGCGACGAGCAGTACTTC. Protein sequence: CASSVSAGGDEQYF.

In this sample, this clonotype turned up a few times. V usage is TRBV12-3 or TRBV12-4 and J usage is TRBJ1-1; 7 bases map to TRBD1. The CDR3 spans 12 residues. V lost 1 base to trimming and J lost 8 bases; unmatched junction nucleotides: 1. The CDR3 DNA follows: TGTGCCAGCAGTTTAGAGGGACAGGAAGCTTTCTTT. Residues: CASSLEGQEAFF.

In its sample, this clonotype was seen a few times. A much bigger clone sits one base away, suggesting this may be a read error. Because the CDR3 is missing its conserved closing phenylalanine or tryptophan, this is likely a read error. The CDR3 reads CASSLSSGGGNTEAFL. The CDR3 DNA is TGCGCCAGCAGCTTGAGTTCCGGGGGAGGGAACACTGAAGCTTTCCTT. J is TRBJ1-1 and V is TRBV5-1; weak D call: TRBD1 (5 bases). The CDR3 extends over 16 amino acids. Germline loops: CDR1 SGHRS, CDR2 YFSETQ. The germline V and J ends were trimmed by 1 base and 1 base, with 14 bases remaining between them.

This clonotype occurred many times. V gene TRBV20-1 combines with J gene TRBJ2-5; TRBD1 aligns across 9 bases. Germline trimming cut 5 bases from V and 5 bases from J; bases unmatched to any gene: 15. This CDR3 has 16 amino acids. Germline CDR1 reads DFQATT; CDR2 reads SNEGSKA (reference sequence). CDR3: CSAHRPTGGASETQYF. The CDR3 DNA follows: TGCAGTGCTCACCGCCCGACAGGGGGAGCGTCGGAGACCCAGTACTTC.

This clonotype has just a few counts. Compared with germline, one end of the junction differs, possibly owing to a read error. Written as DNA, the CDR3 is TGTGCTAGCAGCCCCGGAGTGGGGGGGCGGGAGACCCAGTACTTC. Protein sequence: CASSPGVGGRETQYF. V gene TRBV7-7 combines with J gene TRBJ2-5; D possibly corresponds to TRBD2 (7 bases). Per the germline V gene, CDR1 is SSHAT and CDR2 is FNYEAQ (reference sequence). There are 15 residues in the CDR3.

In this sample, this clonotype turned up many times. The rearrangement links TRBV2 to TRBJ1-1; D gene unclear. This CDR3 region has 13 residues. Per the germline V gene, CDR1 is SNHLY and CDR2 is FYNNEI. V gave up 2 bases and J gave up 1 base, with 5 bases separating them. This CDR3 is CASSEQENTEAFF. CDR3 bases: TGTGCCAGCAGTGAACAGGAGAACACTGAAGCTTTCTTT. Full variable domain (missing parts from reference TRBV2 and TRBJ1-1): EPEVTQTPSHQVTQMGQEVILRCVPISNHLYFYWYRQILGQKVEFLVSFYNNEISEKSEIFDDQFSVERPDGSNFTLKIRSTKLEDSAMYFCASSEQENTEAFFGQGTRLTVV.

V gene TRBV7-2 combines with J gene TRBJ1-2; TRBD1 might be the D (6 bases). V lost 5 bases and J 4 bases, leaving 14 bases between the germline ends. Germline lookup yields CDR1 SGHTA and CDR2 FQGNSA. CDR3 size: 14 residues. CDR3 DNA sequence: TGTGCCAGCAGCCCGCCGGGACACTTCTATGGCTACACCTTC. Protein: CASSPPGHFYGYTF.

This clonotype showed up just a few times. V and J are TRBV4-1 and TRBJ2-2; D possibly matches TRBD1 or TRBD2 (6 bases each). This CDR3 contains 16 residues. V was cut by 4 bases and J by 4 bases, with 16 bases left in between. Germline lookup yields CDR1 MGHRA and CDR2 YSYEKL. This CDR3 is CASSLQRGRFTGELFF. DNA of the CDR3: TGCGCCAGCAGCCTCCAACGGGGGCGCTTCACCGGGGAGCTGTTTTTT.

V and J are TRBV19 and TRBJ2-6; D perhaps matches TRBD2 (5 bases). V lost 6 bases, J lost 11 bases, and 17 bases lay in between. Germline CDR1 is LNHDA and CDR2 is SQIVND (reference sequence). CDR3 length equals 14 residues. CDR3 sequence: CASSPGLSLDVLTF. The CDR3 region has the DNA TGTGCCAGTAGCCCCGGACTGTCGTTGGACGTCCTGACTTTC.

Ten or more counts support this clonotype. J is TRBJ1-1 and V is TRBV10-3; 8 positions match TRBD1. The CDR3 runs 15 residues. From germline, CDR1 is ENHRY and CDR2 SYGVKD. With V trimmed by 6 bases and J by 0 bases, 6 bases remained unmatched. The CDR3 here is CAIRPGQEMNTEAFF. The CDR3 bases are TGTGCCATCAGGCCGGGACAGGAGATGAACACTGAAGCTTTCTTT.

The sample holds one count of this clonotype. The genes are TRBV27 and TRBJ1-2; no definite D call. The CDR3 runs 12 residues. Trimming shortened V by 5 bases and J by 3 bases, and 7 bases separated the two germline ends. Germline lookup yields CDR1 MNHEY and CDR2 SMNVEV (reference sequence). The CDR3 sequence is CASSTAHYGYTF. The CDR3 DNA reads TGTGCCAGCAGTACGGCCCACTATGGCTACACCTTC.

This chain joins TRBV4-1 and TRBJ2-2, with D tentatively TRBD1 (5 bases). The V end was cut by 1 base, the J end by 0 bases, with 9 bases between. Germline loops: CDR1 MGHRA, CDR2 YSYEKL. The CDR3 runs 16 residues. CDR3 DNA: TGCGCCAGCAGCCAAGTTGCAGGGTCGAACACCGGGGAGCTGTTTTTT. Its translation is CASSQVAGSNTGELFF.

CDR3 DNA sequence: TGTGCCAGCAGCTTAGCCAGGGAGGTGGATGGCTACACCTTC. Translation gives CASSLAREVDGYTF. The rearrangement links TRBV7-8 to TRBJ1-2, with D tentatively TRBD1 (5 bases). V was cut by 0 bases and J by 6 bases, with 11 bases left in between. Germline CDR1 is SGHVS and CDR2 is FQNEAQ. The CDR3 consists of 14 residues. The full variable domain, with the rest looked up from reference TRBV7-8 and TRBJ1-2, is GAGVSQSPRYKVAKRGQDVALRCDPISGHVSLFWYQQALGQGPEFLTYFQNEAQLDKSGLPSDRFFAERPEGSVSTLKIQRTQQEDSAVYLCASSLAREVDGYTFGSGTRLTVV.

This clonotype was seen only a few times. V is TRBV9 and J is TRBJ1-4; 10 bases fit TRBD1. Germline V gene sequence: CDR1 SGDLS, CDR2 YYNGEE. V shed 2 bases, J shed 7 bases, and the junction held 5 bases outside the gene matches. The CDR3 is 15 amino acids. This CDR3 is CASSVRTGGLEKLFF. The CDR3 DNA is TGTGCCAGCAGCGTGCGGACAGGGGGTCTTGAAAAACTGTTTTTT. Looking up the rest from reference TRBV9 and TRBJ1-4 gives the full variable domain: DSGVTQTPKHLITATGQRVTLRCSPRSGDLSVYWYQQSLDQGLQFLIQYYNGEERAKGNILERFSAQQFPDLHSELNLSSLELGDSALYFCASSVRTGGLEKLFFGSGTQLSVL.

This clonotype occurred many times. This chain joins TRBV5-1 and TRBJ1-1, with D uncertain. V lost 0 bases and J lost 2, with 5 bases in between. Germline CDR1 and CDR2: SGHRS and YFSETQ. The length of the CDR3 is 13 residues. CDR3 in amino acids: CASSLDVNTEAFF. Here the CDR3 DNA reads TGCGCCAGCAGCTTGGACGTCAACACTGAAGCTTTCTTT. Full variable domain (remainder filled in from reference TRBV5-1 and TRBJ1-1): KAGVTQTPRYLIKTRGQQVTLSCSPISGHRSVSWYQQTPGQGLQFLFEYFSETQRNKGNFPGRFSGRQFSNSRSEMNVSTLELGDSALYLCASSLDVNTEAFFGQGTRLTVV.

The chain has TRBV7-8 and TRBJ2-2; 8 nucleotides match TRBD1. The germline V gene has CDR1 SGHVS and CDR2 FQNEAQ. The CDR3 runs to 14 residues. V was clipped by 6 bases and J by 5 bases; unmatched bases: 5. Here the CDR3 DNA reads TGTGCCAGCAGGGACAGGGTGGCGACCGGGGAGCTGTTTTTT. Translation: CASRDRVATGELFF.

CDR3 sequence: CASSSAGSGNTIYF. The CDR3 DNA sequence: TGTGCCAGCAGCTCTGCCGGCTCTGGAAACACCATATATTTT. The chain uses TRBV7-2 and TRBJ1-3, with D hard to call. V was cut by 4 bases and J by 0 bases, with 7 bases left in between. The CDR3 covers 14 residues. Germline assignment: CDR1 SGHTA and CDR2 FQGNSA. The complete variable domain, with remaining parts taken from reference TRBV7-2 and TRBJ1-3, reads GAGVSQSPSNKVTEKGKDVELRCDPISGHTALYWYRQSLGQGLEFLIYFQGNSAPDKSGLPSDRFSAERTGGSVSTLTIQRTQQEDSAVYLCASSSAGSGNTIYFGEGSWLTVV.

This clonotype was counted ten times or more. CDR3 nucleotide sequence: TGCAGTGCTAGAGATATAGGCGGATCGAACACTGAAGCTTTCTTT. This codes for CSARDIGGSNTEAFF. The V gene is TRBV20-1, the J gene TRBJ1-1; no definite D call. The length of the CDR3 is 15 residues. V was clipped by 0 bases and J by 1 base, with 12 bases between them. CDR1 is DFQATT, CDR2 SNEGSKA, per germline (reference sequence).